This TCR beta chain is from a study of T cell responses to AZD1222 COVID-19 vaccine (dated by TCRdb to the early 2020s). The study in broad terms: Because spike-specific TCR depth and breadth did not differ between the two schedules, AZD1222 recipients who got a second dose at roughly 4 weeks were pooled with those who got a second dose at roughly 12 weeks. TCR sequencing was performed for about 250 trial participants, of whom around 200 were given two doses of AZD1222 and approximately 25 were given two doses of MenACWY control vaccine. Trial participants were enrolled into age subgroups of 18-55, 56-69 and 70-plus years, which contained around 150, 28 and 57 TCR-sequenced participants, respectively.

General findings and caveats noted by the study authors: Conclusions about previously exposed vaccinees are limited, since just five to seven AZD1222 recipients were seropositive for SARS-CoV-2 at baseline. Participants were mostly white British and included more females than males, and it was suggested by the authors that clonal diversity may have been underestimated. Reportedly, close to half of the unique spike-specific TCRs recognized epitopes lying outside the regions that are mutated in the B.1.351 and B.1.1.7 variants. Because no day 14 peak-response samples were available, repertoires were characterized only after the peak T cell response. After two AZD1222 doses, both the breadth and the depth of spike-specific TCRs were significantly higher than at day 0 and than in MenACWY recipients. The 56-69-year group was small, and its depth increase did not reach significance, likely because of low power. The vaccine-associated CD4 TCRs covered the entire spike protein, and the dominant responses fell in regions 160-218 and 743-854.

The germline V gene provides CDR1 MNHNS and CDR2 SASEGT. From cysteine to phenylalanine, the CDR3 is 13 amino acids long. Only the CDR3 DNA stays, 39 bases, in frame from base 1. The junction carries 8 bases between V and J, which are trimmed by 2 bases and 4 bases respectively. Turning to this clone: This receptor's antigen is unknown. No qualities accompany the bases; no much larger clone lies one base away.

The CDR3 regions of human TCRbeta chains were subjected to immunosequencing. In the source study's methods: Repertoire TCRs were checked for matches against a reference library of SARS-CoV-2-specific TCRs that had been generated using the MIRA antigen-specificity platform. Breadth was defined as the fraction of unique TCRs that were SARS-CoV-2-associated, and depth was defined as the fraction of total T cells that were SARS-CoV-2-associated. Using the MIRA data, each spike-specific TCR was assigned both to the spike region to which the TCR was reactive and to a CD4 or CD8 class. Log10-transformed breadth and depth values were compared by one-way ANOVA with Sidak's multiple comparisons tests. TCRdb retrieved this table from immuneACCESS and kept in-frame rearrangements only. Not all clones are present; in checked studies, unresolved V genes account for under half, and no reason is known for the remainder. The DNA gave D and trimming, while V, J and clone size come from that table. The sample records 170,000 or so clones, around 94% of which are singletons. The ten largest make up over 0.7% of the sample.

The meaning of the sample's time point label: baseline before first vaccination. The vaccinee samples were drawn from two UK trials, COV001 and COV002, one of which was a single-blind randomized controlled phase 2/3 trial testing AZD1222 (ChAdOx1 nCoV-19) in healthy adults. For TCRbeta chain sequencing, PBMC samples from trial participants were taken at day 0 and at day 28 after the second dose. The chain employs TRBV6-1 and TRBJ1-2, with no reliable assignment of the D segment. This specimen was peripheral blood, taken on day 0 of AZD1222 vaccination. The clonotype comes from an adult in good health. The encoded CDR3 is CASSEWWGYGYTF. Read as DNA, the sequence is TGTGCCAGCAGTGAATGGTGGGGCTATGGCTACACCTTC.